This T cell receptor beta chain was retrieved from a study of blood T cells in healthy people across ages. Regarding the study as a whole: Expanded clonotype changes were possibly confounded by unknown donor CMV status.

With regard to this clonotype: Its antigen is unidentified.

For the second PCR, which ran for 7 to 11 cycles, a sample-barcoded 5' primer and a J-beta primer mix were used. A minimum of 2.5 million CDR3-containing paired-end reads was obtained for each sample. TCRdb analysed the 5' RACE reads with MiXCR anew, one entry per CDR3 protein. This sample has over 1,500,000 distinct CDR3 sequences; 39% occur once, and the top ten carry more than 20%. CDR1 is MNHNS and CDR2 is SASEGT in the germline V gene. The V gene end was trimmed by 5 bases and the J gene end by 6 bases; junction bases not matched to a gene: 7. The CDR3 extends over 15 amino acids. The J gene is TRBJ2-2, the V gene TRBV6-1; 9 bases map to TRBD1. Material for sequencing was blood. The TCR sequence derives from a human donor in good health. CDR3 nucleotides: TGTGCCAGCAGTTGGGGGGACAGGGTGGCCGGGGAGCTGTTTTTT. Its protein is CASSWGDRVAGELFF.